Described below is a single T cell receptor beta chain sequence and its context. The antigen is undetermined. This specimen belongs to a study of PD-L1 blockade in urothelial cancer. Study background: Patients arrived having already received 0 to 3 prior chemotherapy regimens. The researchers analyzed blood 3 weeks (second dose) and 6 weeks after treatment start.

The trim removed 1 base at V and 0 bases at J, leaving 2 bases unmatched. Germline CDR1 is SEHNR and CDR2 is FQNEAQ (reference sequence). CDR3 length: 15 residues. Measured with immunoSEQ multiplex PCR; TCRdb has only the in-frame clones, and not every one. The sample consists of about 55,000 clones, 70% to 85% of them appearing once. Every patient provided from 1 to 8 samples, collected pretreatment and on-treatment. Study-wide points: Pretreatment peripheral blood TCR clonality that fell below the median predicted better survival among the patients studied.

This sequence joins TRBV7-9 and TRBJ1-1; 7 nucleotides match TRBD1. The specimen comprised PBMCs, sampled around atezolizumab (anti-PD-L1) treatment. The clonotype was recovered from a man between 65 and 85 years old with urothelial cancer. This CDR3 reads CASSLETGLNTEAFF. The CDR3 coding sequence is TGTGCCAGCAGCTTAGAGACAGGGCTGAACACTGAAGCTTTCTTT.